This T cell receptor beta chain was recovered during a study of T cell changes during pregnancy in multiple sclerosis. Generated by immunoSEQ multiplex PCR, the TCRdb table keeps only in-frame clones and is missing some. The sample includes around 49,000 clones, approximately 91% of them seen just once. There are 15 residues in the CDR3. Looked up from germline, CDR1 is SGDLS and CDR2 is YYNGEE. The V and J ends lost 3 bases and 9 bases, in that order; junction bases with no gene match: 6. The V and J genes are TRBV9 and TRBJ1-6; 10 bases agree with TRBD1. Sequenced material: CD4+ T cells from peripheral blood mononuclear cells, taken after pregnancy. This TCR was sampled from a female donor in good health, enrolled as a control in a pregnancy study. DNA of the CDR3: TGTGCCAGCAGCGCGGAGACAGGGGGCCTTTCACCCCTCCACTTT. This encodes CASSAETGGLSPLHF.